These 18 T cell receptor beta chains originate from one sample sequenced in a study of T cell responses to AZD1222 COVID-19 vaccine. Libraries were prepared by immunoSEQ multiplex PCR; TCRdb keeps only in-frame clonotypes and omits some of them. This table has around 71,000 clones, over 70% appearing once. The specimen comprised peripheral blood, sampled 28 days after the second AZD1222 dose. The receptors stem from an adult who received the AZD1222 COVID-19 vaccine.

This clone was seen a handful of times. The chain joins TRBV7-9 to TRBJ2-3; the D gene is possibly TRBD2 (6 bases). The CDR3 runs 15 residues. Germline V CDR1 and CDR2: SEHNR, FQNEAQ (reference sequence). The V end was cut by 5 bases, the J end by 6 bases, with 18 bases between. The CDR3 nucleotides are TGTGCCAGCAGCCTCAGCGGAGGGTTTATGGATACGCAGTATTTT. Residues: CASSLSGGFMDTQYF. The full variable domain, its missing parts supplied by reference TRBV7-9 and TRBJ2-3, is DTGVSQNPRHKITKRGQNVTFRCDPISEHNRLYWYRQTLGQGPEFLTYFQNEAQLEKSRLLSDRFSAERPKGSFSTLEIQRTEQGDSAMYLCASSLSGGFMDTQYFGPGTRLTVL.

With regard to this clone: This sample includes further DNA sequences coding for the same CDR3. The CDR3 nucleotides read TGTGCCAGCAGCCAAGCTGGAAACACCATATATTTT. Amino acid sequence: CASSQAGNTIYF. The chain employs TRBV3-1 (or the pseudogene TRBV3-2) and TRBJ1-3; D not resolved. This CDR3 is 12 amino acids long. V lost 1 base and J 2 bases, leaving 0 bases between the germline ends. Germline V gives CDR1 LGHDT, CDR2 YNNKEL (reference sequence).

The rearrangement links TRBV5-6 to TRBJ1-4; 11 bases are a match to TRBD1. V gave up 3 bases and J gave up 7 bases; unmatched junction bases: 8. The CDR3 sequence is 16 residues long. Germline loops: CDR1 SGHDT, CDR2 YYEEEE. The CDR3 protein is CASSSGQGAEGEKLFF. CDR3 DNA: TGTGCCAGCAGCTCCGGACAGGGGGCTGAGGGTGAAAAACTGTTTTTT.

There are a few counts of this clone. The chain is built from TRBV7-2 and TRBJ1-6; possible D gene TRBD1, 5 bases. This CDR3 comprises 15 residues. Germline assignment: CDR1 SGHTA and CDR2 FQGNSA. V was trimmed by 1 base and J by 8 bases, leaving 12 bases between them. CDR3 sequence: CASSLVRGVDSPLHF. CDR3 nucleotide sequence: TGTGCCAGCAGCTTAGTGAGGGGTGTGGATTCACCCCTCCACTTT.

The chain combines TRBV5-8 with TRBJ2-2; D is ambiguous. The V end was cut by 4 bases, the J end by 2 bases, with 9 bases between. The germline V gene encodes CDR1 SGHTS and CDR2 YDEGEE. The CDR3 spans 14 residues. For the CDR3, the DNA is TGTGCCAGCAGCCGAATGGTAAACACCGGGGAGCTGTTTTTT. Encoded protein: CASSRMVNTGELFF.

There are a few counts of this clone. The CDR3 spells CASSLGSFNQPQHF. CDR3 coding DNA: TGTGCCAGCAGCTTGGGCAGCTTCAATCAGCCCCAGCATTTT. The V call is TRBV5-5, the J call TRBJ1-5; D gene uncertain. Deletions cut 0 bases from V and 3 bases from J, with 7 bases between. The CDR3 runs 14 residues. Germline V gives CDR1 SGHKS, CDR2 YYEKEE (reference sequence).

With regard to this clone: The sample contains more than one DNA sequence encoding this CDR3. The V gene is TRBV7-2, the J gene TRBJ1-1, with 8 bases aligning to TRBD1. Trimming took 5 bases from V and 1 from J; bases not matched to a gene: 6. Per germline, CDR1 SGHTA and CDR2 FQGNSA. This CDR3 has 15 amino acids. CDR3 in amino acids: CASSLGDRRNTEAFF. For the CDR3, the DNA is TGTGCCAGCAGCCTTGGGGACAGGAGGAACACTGAAGCTTTCTTT.

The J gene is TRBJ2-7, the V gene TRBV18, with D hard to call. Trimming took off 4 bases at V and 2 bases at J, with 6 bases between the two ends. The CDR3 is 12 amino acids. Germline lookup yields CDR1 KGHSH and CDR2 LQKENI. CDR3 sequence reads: CASSQDTYEQYF. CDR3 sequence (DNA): TGTGCCAGCTCACAAGATACCTACGAGCAGTACTTC. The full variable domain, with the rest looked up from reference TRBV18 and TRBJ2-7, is NAGVMQNPRHLVRRRGQEARLRCSPMKGHSHVYWYRQLPEEGLKFMVYLQKENIIDESGMPKERFSAEFPKEGPSILRIQQVVRGDSAAYFCASSQDTYEQYFGPGTRLTVT.

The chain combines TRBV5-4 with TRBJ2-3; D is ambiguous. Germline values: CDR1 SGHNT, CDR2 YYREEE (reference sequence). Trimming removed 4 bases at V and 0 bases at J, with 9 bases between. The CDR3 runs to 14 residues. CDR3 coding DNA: TGTGCCAGCAGCGACGGATCTAGCACAGATACGCAGTATTTT. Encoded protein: CASSDGSSTDTQYF.

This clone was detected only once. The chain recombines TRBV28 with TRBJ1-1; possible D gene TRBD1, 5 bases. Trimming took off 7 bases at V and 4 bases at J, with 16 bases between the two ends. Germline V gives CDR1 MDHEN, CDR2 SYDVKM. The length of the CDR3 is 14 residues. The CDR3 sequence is CASNGQLFATEAFF. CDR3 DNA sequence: TGTGCCAGCAACGGACAACTTTTTGCCACTGAAGCTTTCTTT.

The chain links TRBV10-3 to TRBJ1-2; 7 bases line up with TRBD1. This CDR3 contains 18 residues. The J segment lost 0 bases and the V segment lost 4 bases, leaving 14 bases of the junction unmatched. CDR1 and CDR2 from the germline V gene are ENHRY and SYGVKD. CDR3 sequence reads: CAISGGRRGTATNYGYTF. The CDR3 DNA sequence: TGTGCCATCAGTGGGGGGAGACGCGGGACAGCAACTAACTATGGCTACACCTTC.

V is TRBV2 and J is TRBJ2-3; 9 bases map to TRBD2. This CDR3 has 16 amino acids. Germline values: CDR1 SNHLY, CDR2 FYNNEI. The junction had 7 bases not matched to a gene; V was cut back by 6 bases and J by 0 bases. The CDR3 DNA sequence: TGTGCCAGCAGGCGAACGGCGGGGGGGAGCACAGATACGCAGTATTTT. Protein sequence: CASRRTAGGSTDTQYF.

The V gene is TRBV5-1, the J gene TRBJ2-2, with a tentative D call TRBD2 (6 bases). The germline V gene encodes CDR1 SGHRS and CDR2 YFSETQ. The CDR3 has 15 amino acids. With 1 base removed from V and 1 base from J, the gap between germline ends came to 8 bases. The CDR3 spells CASSLMGGNTGELFF. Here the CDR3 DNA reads TGCGCCAGCAGCTTGATGGGGGGGAACACCGGGGAGCTGTTTTTT.

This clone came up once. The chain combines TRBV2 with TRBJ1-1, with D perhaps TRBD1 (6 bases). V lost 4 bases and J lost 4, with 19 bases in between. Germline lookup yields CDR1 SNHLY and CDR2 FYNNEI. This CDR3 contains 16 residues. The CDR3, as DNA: TGTGCCAGCAGTGGAGTAGGACAGTCGAGTGGCACTGAAGCTTTCTTT. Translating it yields CASSGVGQSSGTEAFF.

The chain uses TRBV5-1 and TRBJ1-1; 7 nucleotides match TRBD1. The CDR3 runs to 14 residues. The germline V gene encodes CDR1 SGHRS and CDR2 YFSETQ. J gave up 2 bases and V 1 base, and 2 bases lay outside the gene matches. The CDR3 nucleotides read TGCGCCAGCAGCTTGACAGGGGCCAACACTGAAGCTTTCTTT. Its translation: CASSLTGANTEAFF.

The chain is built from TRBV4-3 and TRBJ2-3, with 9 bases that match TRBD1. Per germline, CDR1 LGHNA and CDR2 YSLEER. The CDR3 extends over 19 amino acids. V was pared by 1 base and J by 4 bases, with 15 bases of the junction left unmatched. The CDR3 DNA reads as TGCGCCAGCAGCCAAGGTCCTGTAACAGGGGGCGACAACTCAGATACGCAGTATTTT. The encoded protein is CASSQGPVTGGDNSDTQYF.

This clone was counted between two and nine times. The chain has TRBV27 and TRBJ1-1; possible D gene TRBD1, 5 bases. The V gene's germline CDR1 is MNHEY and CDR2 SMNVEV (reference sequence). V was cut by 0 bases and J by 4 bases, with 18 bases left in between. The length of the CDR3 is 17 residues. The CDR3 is CASSLSPLLRVATEAFF. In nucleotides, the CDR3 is TGTGCCAGCAGTTTATCTCCCCTCCTCAGGGTGGCCACTGAAGCTTTCTTT.

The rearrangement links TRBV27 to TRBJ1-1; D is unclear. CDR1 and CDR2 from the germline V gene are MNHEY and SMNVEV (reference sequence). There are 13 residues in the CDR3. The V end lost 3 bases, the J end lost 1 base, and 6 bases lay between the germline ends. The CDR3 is CASSFRRNTEAFF. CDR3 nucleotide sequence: TGTGCCAGCAGTTTTCGGAGGAACACTGAAGCTTTCTTT.